These 5 T cell receptor beta chains originate from one sample sequenced in a study of blood T cells in healthy people across ages. The second PCR ran roughly 7 to 11 cycles with a sample-barcoded 5' primer and J-beta primers. TCRdb processed the 5' RACE reads anew with MiXCR; each CDR3 protein has one entry. The data contain some 800,000 distinct CDR3 sequences, about 42% of them singletons. The specimen was blood. The receptors were gathered from a man aged 60 to 75 in good health.

CDR3 sequence reads: CSARGGQNTEAFF. In DNA form, the CDR3 reads TGCAGTGCTAGGGGGGGCCAGAACACTGAAGCTTTCTTT. The chain joins TRBV20-1 to TRBJ1-1, with D tentatively TRBD1 (6 bases). Germline V gene data show CDR1 as DFQATT and CDR2 as SNEGSKA (reference sequence). This CDR3 comprises 13 residues. V was cut by 3 bases and J by 1 base, with 9 bases left in between.

Many counts were recorded for this clonotype. This chain connects TRBV24-1 to TRBJ2-7; D not resolved. Germline V CDR1 and CDR2: KGHDR, SFDVKD. The V end was cut by 3 bases, the J end by 2 bases, with 10 bases between. The CDR3 has 14 residues. The CDR3 bases are TGTGCCACCAGTGATCCCGATTTAGCCTACGAGCAGTACTTC. Its protein product is CATSDPDLAYEQYF.

The rearrangement links TRBV6-1 to TRBJ2-6; D remains ambiguous. The V gene lost 4 bases and the J gene lost 0 bases, with 13 bases spanning the gap. The CDR3 contains 17 residues. Germline V gives CDR1 MNHNS, CDR2 SASEGT. In nucleotides, the CDR3 is TGTGCCAGCAGTGCCGTCAGGAGAGGCTCTGGGGCCAACGTCCTGACTTTC. Translated: CASSAVRRGSGANVLTF.

V usage is TRBV5-8 and J usage is TRBJ1-2; 8 positions match TRBD1. The CDR3 runs 15 residues. Germline-derived CDR1 and CDR2 are SGHTS and YDEGEE. The junction had 9 bases not matched to a gene; V was cut back by 4 bases and J by 4 bases. The CDR3 DNA reads TGTGCCAGCAGCCTAGGACAGGGCCAGGTCTATGGCTACACCTTC. Its protein product is CASSLGQGQVYGYTF.

CDR3 sequence reads: CSVEDPGGETQYF. The CDR3 nucleotides read TGCAGCGTTGAGGACCCGGGAGGGGAGACCCAGTACTTC. This chain uses TRBV29-1 with TRBJ2-7; 8 bases are a match to TRBD2. The DNA end is a closer match to TRBJ2-5, so the J assignment may be wrong. CDR3 length: 13 amino acids. Per the germline V gene, CDR1 is SQVTM and CDR2 is ANQGSEA.